This passage covers 6 T cell receptor beta chains from one sample sequenced in a study of CD8 T cells in ankylosing spondylitis. In TCRdb, the 5' RACE reads were re-called with MiXCR into one record per CDR3 protein. The table has about 250,000 distinct CDR3 sequences, roughly a third seen once. Material for sequencing was blood, either unsorted or a sorted T cell fraction (not recorded which). The receptors shown here come from a male donor with ankylosing spondylitis or in good health (not recorded which).

V is TRBV29-1 and J is TRBJ1-1; TRBD1 is a possible D gene (6 bases). The CDR3 spans 15 residues. CDR1 SQVTM and CDR2 ANQGSEA come from the germline V gene. V was pared by 1 base and J by 3 bases, with 15 bases between. This CDR3 reads CSVEGRHRVDTEAFF. DNA for the CDR3: TGCAGCGTTGAAGGCCGCCACAGGGTTGACACTGAAGCTTTCTTT.

A few counts support this clonotype. The chain has TRBV10-2 and TRBJ1-6; 9 bases agree with TRBD1. Germline CDR1 and CDR2: WSHSY and SAAADI. V lost 6 bases and J lost 6; bases outside the gene matches: 3. The CDR3 is 14 residues long. DNA for the CDR3: TGCGCCAGCAGGGACAGGGGAGTTAATTCACCCCTCCACTTT. This translates into CASRDRGVNSPLHF.

J is TRBJ1-6 and V is TRBV27; the D is unclear. The germline V gene encodes CDR1 MNHEY and CDR2 SMNVEV (reference sequence). V was cut by 2 bases and J by 9 bases, with 11 bases left in between. CDR3 length equals 14 residues. The CDR3 DNA sequence: TGTGCCAGCAGTTTACTCAATCCGGGTTCACCCCTCCACTTT. This codes for CASSLLNPGSPLHF.

This clonotype occurred a few times. As DNA, the CDR3 is TGTGCCATCAGTGAGATAGGGGGGTCCTATGGCTACACCTTC. Translated, it gives CAISEIGGSYGYTF. The J gene is TRBJ1-2, the V gene TRBV10-3, with D tentatively TRBD1 (6 bases). The V and J ends lost 2 bases and 4 bases respectively, with 11 bases between them. This CDR3 comprises 14 residues. The germline V gene encodes CDR1 ENHRY and CDR2 SYGVKD.

CDR3 amino acids: CASFPQGPDYEQYF. CDR3 coding DNA: TGTGCCAGCTTTCCACAGGGGCCGGATTACGAGCAGTACTTC. The chain recombines TRBV28 with TRBJ2-7; TRBD1 matches at 7 bases. This CDR3 spans 14 amino acids. J was trimmed by 4 bases and V by 8 bases; bases with no gene match: 11. Germline CDR1 is MDHEN and CDR2 is SYDVKM.

The V and J genes are TRBV2 and TRBJ1-1, with a possible D match to TRBD1 (5 bases). The CDR3 is made up of 13 amino acids. In germline, CDR1 is SNHLY, CDR2 FYNNEI. V was cut by 7 bases and J by 4 bases, with 13 bases left in between. The CDR3 DNA reads TGTGCCAGCAAGTACCAGGGAGGCACTGAAGCTTTCTTT. Protein product: CASKYQGGTEAFF.